The sequence of this T cell receptor beta chain was determined in a study of blood T cell repertoires in COVID-19. Across the whole study: Acute and convalescent COVID-19 specimens originated in the United States, Italy and Spain. PBMCs, B-cell-depleted T cells, or T cells provided the cDNA or gDNA that made up the material.

Authors' methods: Amplified reference gene primers provided the basis for estimating nucleated cell counts. Clones were sequenced by immunoSEQ multiplex PCR, and TCRdb holds only the in-frame ones, with some missing. V and J calls and clone size come straight from that table; D and trimming were deduced from the DNA. The table lists 55,000 to 70,000 clones, 88% of them singletons, with 20% to 25% in the top ten. This clone was detected a few times. The germline V gene has CDR1 LNHDA and CDR2 SQIVND (reference sequence). Trimming stripped 3 bases from V and 3 bases from J, with 12 bases between. This CDR3 is 14 amino acids long.

The TCR sequence derives from a woman aged 45-65 years with active or convalescent COVID-19. Specimen: peripheral blood. J is TRBJ2-7 and V is TRBV19, with D possibly being TRBD2 (5 bases). The CDR3 spells CASSISLEGYEQYF. The CDR3 DNA reads TGTGCCAGTAGTATCTCACTAGAAGGCTACGAGCAGTACTTC.